The rows below give T cell receptor beta chains drawn from one sample of a study of cytomegalovirus exposure and HLA in healthy donors. Only in-frame clones appear in the TCRdb table, and some are missing; sequencing was by immunoSEQ multiplex PCR. The table has some 150,000 clones, about 77% seen once; the top ten hold roughly 1.6%. Sequencing used PBMCs. The receptor set was obtained from a female donor in good health and CMV-seronegative. The CDR3 runs from the conserved cysteine through the conserved F or W. A D gene is named only where the DNA matches it firmly. Clone size is not always given. Where it is, it says once, few, many or a class for expanded clones.

. | TRBD1 | 13 | TRBJ2-7 | TRBV5-1 | CASSPGTGAEQYF | TGCGCCAGCAGCCCCGGGACAGGGGCCGAGCAGTACTTC
. | . | 16 | TRBJ2-2 | TRBV5-4 | CASSLVNGAGTGELFF | TGTGCCAGCAGCTTGGTGAACGGGGCGGGGACCGGGGAGCTGTTTTTT
once | TRBD1 | 15 | TRBJ1-5 | TRBV6-1 | CASSPGTGGNQPQHF | TGTGCCAGCAGCCCAGGGACAGGGGGAAATCAGCCCCAGCATTTT
. | . | 15 | TRBJ1-1 | TRBV2 | CARRTREAQNTEAFF | TGTGCCAGGAGGACCAGGGAGGCGCAGAACACTGAAGCTTTCTTT
. | . | 15 | TRBJ1-5 | TRBV28 | CASSLSRGGNQPQHF | TGTGCCAGCAGTTTATCCAGGGGTGGCAATCAGCCCCAGCATTTT
few | . | 14 | TRBJ1-1 | TRBV27 | CASSLLERDTEAFF | TGTGCCAGCAGTTTATTAGAGAGGGACACTGAAGCTTTCTTT
once | . | 17 | TRBJ1-4 | TRBV9 | CASSVRAQGQTNEKLFF | TGTGCCAGCAGCGTAAGAGCACAGGGACAAACTAATGAAAAACTGTTTTTT
. | . | 17 | TRBJ2-7 | TRBV7-9 | CASSPQRGGLLAGEQYF | TGTGCCAGCAGCCCCCAACGCGGGGGCCTCCTCGCCGGCGAGCAGTACTTC
. | . | 12 | TRBJ2-3 | TRBV10-3 | CAIIGGGHTQYF | TGTGCCATCATTGGGGGGGGGCATACGCAGTATTTT
. | TRBD1 | 13 | TRBJ2-7 | TRBV6-5 | CASRGTGSYEQYF | TGTGCCAGCAGGGGGACAGGTTCCTACGAGCAGTACTTC
few | TRBD1 | 14 | TRBJ1-2 | TRBV25-1 | CASRHTGQAYGYTF | TGTGCCAGCAGGCACACCGGACAGGCCTATGGCTACACCTTC
. | . | 15 | TRBJ1-2 | TRBV15 | CATSRDLTAPYGYTF | TGTGCCACCAGCAGAGATCTGACAGCACCCTATGGCTACACCTTC
. | TRBD1 | 14 | TRBJ1-2 | TRBV29-1 | CSVEDRTGVKGYTF | TGCAGCGTTGAAGATCGGACAGGGGTAAAGGGCTACACCTTC
. | TRBD1 | 13 | TRBJ1-2 | TRBV6-5 | CASRGGQGYGYTF | TGTGCCAGCAGGGGTGGACAGGGCTATGGCTACACCTTC
few | TRBD1 | 12 | TRBJ1-4 | TRBV6-5 | CASRGPTGRLFF | TGTGCCAGCAGGGGCCCGACAGGGCGTCTGTTTTTT
. | . | 14 | TRBJ2-1 | TRBV4-1 | CASSLTGTENEQFF | TGCGCCAGCAGCCTGACAGGGACTGAGAATGAGCAGTTCTTC